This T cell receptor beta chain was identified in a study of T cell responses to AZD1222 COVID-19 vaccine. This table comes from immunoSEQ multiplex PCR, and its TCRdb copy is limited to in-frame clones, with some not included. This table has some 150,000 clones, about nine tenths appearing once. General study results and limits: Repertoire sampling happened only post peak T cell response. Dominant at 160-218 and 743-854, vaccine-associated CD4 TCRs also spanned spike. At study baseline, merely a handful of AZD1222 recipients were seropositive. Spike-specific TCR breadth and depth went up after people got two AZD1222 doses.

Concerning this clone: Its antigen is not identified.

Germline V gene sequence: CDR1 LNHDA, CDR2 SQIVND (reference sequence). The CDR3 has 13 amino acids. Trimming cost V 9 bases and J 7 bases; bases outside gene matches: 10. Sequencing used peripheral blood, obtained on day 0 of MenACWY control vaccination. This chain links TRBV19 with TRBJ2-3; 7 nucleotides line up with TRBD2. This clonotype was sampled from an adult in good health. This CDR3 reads CASRSGAGHTQYF. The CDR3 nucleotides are TGTGCCAGCAGATCAGGAGCGGGACATACGCAGTATTTT.